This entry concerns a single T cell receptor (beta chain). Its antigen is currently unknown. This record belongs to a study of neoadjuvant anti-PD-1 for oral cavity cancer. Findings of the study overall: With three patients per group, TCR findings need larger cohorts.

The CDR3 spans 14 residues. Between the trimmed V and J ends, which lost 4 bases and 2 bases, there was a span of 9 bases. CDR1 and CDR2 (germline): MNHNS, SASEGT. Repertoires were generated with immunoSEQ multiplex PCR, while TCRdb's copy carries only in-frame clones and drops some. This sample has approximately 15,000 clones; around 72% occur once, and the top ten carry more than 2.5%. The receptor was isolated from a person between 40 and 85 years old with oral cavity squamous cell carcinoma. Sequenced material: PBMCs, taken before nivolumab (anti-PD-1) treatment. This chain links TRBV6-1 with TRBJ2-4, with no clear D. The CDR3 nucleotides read TGTGCCAGCAGTGTGAGGATCTCCAAAAACATTCAGTACTTC. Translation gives CASSVRISKNIQYF.